These 14 T cell receptor beta chains share one sample of origin, sequenced in a study of blood T cell repertoires in COVID-19. Profiled with immunoSEQ multiplex PCR; TCRdb holds only in-frame clones, not every one. The sample contains fewer than 200,000 clones, more than 85% of which appear only once. Sequences were obtained from peripheral blood. The receptor source for this set is a woman aged 80 or over with COVID-19, enrolled during active disease.

V gene TRBV18 combines with J gene TRBJ2-2, with TRBD2 matching over 15 bases. Germline assignment: CDR1 KGHSH and CDR2 LQKENI. V gave up 0 bases and J gave up 4 bases; unmatched junction bases: 3. This CDR3 has 18 residues. The CDR3 sequence is CASSPPGLAGGSTGELFF. DNA of the CDR3: TGTGCCAGCTCACCACCGGGACTAGCGGGAGGAAGCACCGGGGAGCTGTTTTTT. Together with reference TRBV18 and TRBJ2-2, the CDR3 gives the full variable domain: NAGVMQNPRHLVRRRGQEARLRCSPMKGHSHVYWYRQLPEEGLKFMVYLQKENIIDESGMPKERFSAEFPKEGPSILRIQQVVRGDSAAYFCASSPPGLAGGSTGELFFGEGSRLTVL.

The chain carries TRBV7-3 and TRBJ1-1; D might be TRBD1 (6 bases). This CDR3 contains 14 residues. Germline V gene data show CDR1 as SGHTA and CDR2 as FQGTGA. V lost 5 bases and J lost 5, with 15 bases in between. CDR3 region: CASSAGAGDTEAFF. Here the CDR3 DNA reads TGTGCCAGCAGCGCGGGGGCAGGGGATACTGAAGCTTTCTTT.

This sequence joins TRBV18 and TRBJ1-2, with 8 bases that match TRBD1. Trimming removed 3 bases from V and 6 bases from J; junction bases left unmatched: 6. This CDR3 contains 14 residues. Germline CDR1 KGHSH, CDR2 LQKENI. DNA for the CDR3: TGTGCCAGCTCACCCCAGGGGGCGTCCCATGGCTACACCTTC. Encoded protein: CASSPQGASHGYTF.

This chain joins TRBV7-2 and TRBJ2-7; D is unclear. The V gene's germline CDR1 is SGHTA and CDR2 FQGNSA. The ends were cut back, 1 base at V and 2 bases at J, with 9 bases in the middle. The CDR3 covers 14 residues. This CDR3 reads CASSLGSVTYEQYF. CDR3 nucleotide sequence: TGTGCCAGCAGCTTAGGCAGCGTCACCTACGAGCAGTACTTC.

This rearrangement joins TRBV19 to TRBJ2-1; TRBD2 aligns across 7 bases. The CDR3 is 15 residues long. With 6 bases clipped from V and 6 bases from J, the junction kept 11 bases outside the gene matches. Germline lookup yields CDR1 LNHDA and CDR2 SQIVND (reference sequence). This CDR3 is CASSPALAVFNEQFF. CDR3 coding DNA: TGTGCCAGTAGCCCCGCCCTAGCGGTCTTCAATGAGCAGTTCTTC.

This rearrangement joins TRBV28 to TRBJ1-2, with D unresolved. CDR3 length: 15 amino acids. Trimming removed 2 bases from V and 2 bases from J, with 12 bases in between. The V gene's germline CDR1 is MDHEN and CDR2 SYDVKM. In nucleotides, the CDR3 is TGTGCCAGCAGTTTAATACAGTCCCTAAACTATGGCTACACCTTC. Translation gives CASSLIQSLNYGYTF.

The chain recombines TRBV3-1 (or the pseudogene TRBV3-2) with TRBJ2-5, with D maybe TRBD1 (6 bases). The germline gives CDR1 LGHDT, CDR2 YNNKEL (reference sequence). V was cut by 6 bases and J by 6 bases, with 20 bases left in between. The CDR3 length is 15 residues. The CDR3 region has the DNA TGTGCCAGCAGTTTGGTCGAAGGCACAGGGCAGACCCAGTACTTC. It translates to CASSLVEGTGQTQYF.

The chain joins TRBV19 to TRBJ1-1; 8 bases are a match to TRBD1. V dropped 8 bases and J dropped 1; count of bases not matched to a gene: 6. The V gene's germline CDR1 is LNHDA and CDR2 SQIVND (reference sequence). The CDR3 length is 14 residues. DNA for the CDR3: TGTGCCAGTCGCCTCGGGACAGGGAACACTGAAGCTTTCTTT. Amino acids: CASRLGTGNTEAFF.

The V and J genes are TRBV28 and TRBJ2-7; 8 bases match TRBD1. The V and J ends lost 6 bases and 2 bases, in that order; junction bases with no gene match: 9. This CDR3 contains 15 residues. CDR1 is MDHEN, CDR2 SYDVKM, per germline. This CDR3 reads CASRAIGTGTYEQYF. The CDR3 bases are TGTGCCAGCAGAGCAATCGGGACAGGTACCTACGAGCAGTACTTC.

The chain links TRBV6-6 to TRBJ2-2; 8 bases line up with TRBD2. This CDR3 contains 16 residues. V lost 6 bases and J lost 3; bases outside the gene matches: 9. In germline, CDR1 is MNHNY, CDR2 SVGAGI (reference sequence). This CDR3 reads CASRPTGTRYTGELFF. CDR3 coding DNA: TGTGCCAGCAGGCCCACCGGGACTAGATACACCGGGGAGCTGTTTTTT.

As for this clone: The same CDR3 arises from other DNA sequences in this sample as well. This CDR3 is CASSLGAVEKLFF. DNA of the CDR3: TGTGCCAGCAGTCTGGGGGCAGTCGAAAAACTGTTTTTT. This chain links TRBV28 with TRBJ1-4; the D gene is possibly TRBD1 (6 bases). The CDR3 spans 13 residues. The germline V gene encodes CDR1 MDHEN and CDR2 SYDVKM. Between the trimmed V and J ends, which lost 5 bases and 8 bases, there was a span of 12 bases.

This rearrangement joins TRBV27 to TRBJ1-5, with D perhaps matching TRBD1 (6 bases). The CDR3 spans 15 residues. Germline loops: CDR1 MNHEY, CDR2 SMNVEV (reference sequence). The V gene lost 5 bases and the J gene lost 7 bases, with 18 bases spanning the gap. CDR3 sequence reads: CASSPTQTGTQPQHF. In DNA, the CDR3 is TGTGCCAGCAGTCCAACCCAGACAGGTACGCAGCCCCAGCATTTT.

The chain carries TRBV7-2 and TRBJ1-5; 8 positions match TRBD1. Germline V lookup: CDR1 SGHTA, CDR2 FQGNSA. V lost 2 bases to trimming and J lost 13 bases; unmatched junction nucleotides: 4. This CDR3 has 12 amino acids. The CDR3 spells CASSLLTGAQHF. DNA of the CDR3: TGTGCCAGCAGCTTATTGACAGGGGCTCAGCATTTT.

The rearrangement uses TRBV6-5 and TRBJ2-2, with 11 bases identical to TRBD1. This CDR3 spans 15 amino acids. Germline-derived CDR1 and CDR2 are MNHEY and SVGAGI. With 5 bases clipped from V and 4 bases from J, the junction kept 3 bases outside the gene matches. This CDR3 reads CASSRGQGGTGELFF. CDR3 in DNA: TGTGCCAGCAGTCGGGGACAGGGGGGCACCGGGGAGCTGTTTTTT.